This T cell receptor beta chain was captured in a study of response to subunit inactivated influenza vaccine. Study results and limitations: Authors suggested that a seasonal influenza vaccination recruits few new T cells each time.

This clonotype was observed a few times. Its target is not known. Germline loops: CDR1 DFQATT, CDR2 SNEGSKA (reference sequence). J was trimmed by 7 bases and V by 3 bases; bases with no gene match: 7. CDR3 size: 14 residues. TCRdb reprocessed the RT-PCR reads via MiXCR and lists one record per CDR3 protein. The sample contains about 650,000 distinct CDR3 sequences, around 14% of which appear only once. Sequenced here: PBMCs from blood, sampled 11 to 12 days after vaccination. This clonotype originated in a man aged 45-60 years who received an inactivated influenza vaccine. The rearrangement links TRBV20-1 to TRBJ1-5; 9 nucleotides match TRBD1. This CDR3 is CSASPGTGKQPQHF. The CDR3 DNA reads TGCAGTGCTAGCCCCGGGACAGGGAAACAGCCCCAGCATTTT.